This T cell receptor (beta chain) was captured in a study of beta chain features in type 1 diabetes. There was one heparinised blood draw per donor, averaging around 0.11 L. In germline, CDR1 is SGHNT, CDR2 YYREEE (reference sequence). Deletions cut 4 bases from V and 0 bases from J, with 10 bases between. This CDR3 region has 14 residues. Expressed TCRB transcripts were sequenced, since all the RNA that had been isolated was reverse transcribed. Clones were read by immunoSEQ multiplex PCR, and TCRdb kept only the in-frame ones, dropping some. The sample contains about 620,000 clones, about a sixth of which appear only once.

This clonotype was sampled from a man between 18 and 35 years old in good health. J is TRBJ2-5 and V is TRBV5-4; no reliable D call. Sequenced input: naive CD4+ T cells from blood. CDR3 nucleotide sequence: TGTGCCAGCAGCCTCATAGGGTACCAAGAGACCCAGTACTTC. It specifies CASSLIGYQETQYF.